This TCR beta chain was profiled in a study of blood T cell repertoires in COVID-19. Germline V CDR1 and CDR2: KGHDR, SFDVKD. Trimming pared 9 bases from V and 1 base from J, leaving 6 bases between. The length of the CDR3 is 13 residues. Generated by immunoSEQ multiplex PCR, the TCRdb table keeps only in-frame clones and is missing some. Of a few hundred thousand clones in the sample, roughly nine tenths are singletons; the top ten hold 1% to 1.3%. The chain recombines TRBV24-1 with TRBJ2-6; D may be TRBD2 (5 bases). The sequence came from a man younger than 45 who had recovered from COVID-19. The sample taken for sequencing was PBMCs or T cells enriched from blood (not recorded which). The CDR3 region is CATGRSGANVLTF. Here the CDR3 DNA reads TGTGCCACCGGGAGATCTGGGGCCAACGTCCTGACTTTC.